Ten or more counts support the clone carrying this TCR beta chain. The data originate from a study of T-cell reconstitution after alpha-beta-depleted transplantation in children. Germline loops: CDR1 MNHNS, CDR2 SASEGT. The V gene lost 8 bases and the J gene lost 8 bases, with 15 bases spanning the gap. This CDR3 is 12 amino acids long. Unique molecular identifiers tagged the TCRbeta library. TCRdb ran MiXCR on the PCR reads and lists one entry per CDR3 protein. The sample has around 270,000 distinct CDR3 sequences; about 9.4% are singletons. The receptor's source is a boy under two years old with acute myeloid leukemia, due to receive a stem cell transplant. The input for sequencing was PBMCs, taken before TCRalphabeta/CD19-depleted stem cell transplant. This chain uses TRBV6-1 with TRBJ2-5; D is uncertain. The CDR3 DNA follows: TGTGCCAGCTTAAGGACCTCCCCAACCCAGTACTTC. Its translation is CASLRTSPTQYF.